Listed below are T cell receptor beta chains from one sample, sequenced in a study of long-term antiretroviral therapy in people with HIV. Sequenced by immunoSEQ multiplex PCR; TCRdb stores in-frame clones only, minus some. The repertoire holds around 12,000 clones, with about 74% as singletons. The sample here was unsorted PBMCs, taken 0.5 years before starting antiretroviral therapy. All receptors derive from a middle-aged woman with HIV. Both conserved end residues are part of each CDR3. Each record gives: D gene, J gene, V gene, clone size, CDR3 protein, CDR3 DNA. The D gene is left open where the match is weak. Clone size is shown for a subset of rows, as once, few, many or a class of expanded clone.

d_call: TRBD2; j_call: TRBJ2-2; v_call: TRBV5-4; clone_size: medium-sized; cdr3_aa: CASSLLAGRGITGELFF; cdr3_nt: TGTGCCAGCAGCTTGTTAGCGGGGCGGGGAATCACCGGGGAGCTGTTTTTT
d_call: .; j_call: TRBJ1-2; v_call: TRBV5-5; clone_size: few; cdr3_aa: CASSLGSYGYTF; cdr3_nt: TGTGCCAGCAGCTTGGGATCGTATGGCTACACCTTC
d_call: .; j_call: TRBJ1-6; v_call: TRBV30; clone_size: .; cdr3_aa: CAWSAPAGIVSPLHF; cdr3_nt: TGTGCCTGGAGTGCCCCCGCTGGAATAGTATCACCCCTCCACTTT
d_call: .; j_call: TRBJ1-2; v_call: TRBV7-2; clone_size: .; cdr3_aa: CASSSTGNYGYTF; cdr3_nt: TGTGCCAGCAGCTCGACCGGTAACTATGGCTACACCTTC
d_call: TRBD2; j_call: TRBJ2-3; v_call: TRBV7-9; clone_size: .; cdr3_aa: CASSSLAVPTDTQYF; cdr3_nt: TGTGCCAGCAGCTCCCTAGCGGTCCCCACAGATACGCAGTATTTT
d_call: .; j_call: TRBJ1-4; v_call: TRBV6-6; clone_size: medium-sized; cdr3_aa: CASLDGFNEKLFF; cdr3_nt: TGTGCCAGTCTTGACGGATTTAATGAAAAACTGTTTTTT
d_call: .; j_call: TRBJ2-7; v_call: TRBV10-3; clone_size: few; cdr3_aa: CAITGQAFYEQYF; cdr3_nt: TGTGCCATTACAGGGCAGGCGTTCTACGAGCAGTACTTC
d_call: .; j_call: TRBJ1-1; v_call: TRBV10-3; clone_size: .; cdr3_aa: CAIRNNGMNTEAFF; cdr3_nt: TGTGCCATCAGGAATAATGGGATGAACACTGAAGCTTTCTTT
d_call: TRBD1; j_call: TRBJ1-2; v_call: TRBV12-5; clone_size: few; cdr3_aa: CASGLVDRVGYGYTF; cdr3_nt: TGTGCTAGTGGTTTGGTCGACAGGGTGGGGTATGGCTACACCTTC
d_call: .; j_call: TRBJ1-1; v_call: TRBV7-9; clone_size: .; cdr3_aa: CASSLGKGGRTEAFF; cdr3_nt: TGTGCCAGCAGCTTGGGAAAAGGGGGGCGCACTGAAGCTTTCTTT
d_call: TRBD2; j_call: TRBJ2-4; v_call: TRBV27; clone_size: .; cdr3_aa: CASSPIRAGGSGIQYF; cdr3_nt: TGTGCCAGCAGTCCGATCAGAGCGGGGGGTTCAGGGATTCAGTACTTC
d_call: TRBD2; j_call: TRBJ2-5; v_call: TRBV10-3; clone_size: few; cdr3_aa: CAIRQTSGSLETQYF; cdr3_nt: TGTGCCATCAGGCAGACTAGCGGGAGCTTAGAGACCCAGTACTTC
d_call: TRBD2; j_call: TRBJ2-7; v_call: TRBV15; clone_size: .; cdr3_aa: CATSRELAGGGEQYF; cdr3_nt: TGTGCCACCAGCAGAGAGCTAGCGGGAGGCGGCGAGCAGTACTTC
d_call: .; j_call: TRBJ2-2; v_call: TRBV2; clone_size: .; cdr3_aa: CASRRGGTGELFF; cdr3_nt: TGTGCCAGCAGAAGGGGTGGCACCGGGGAGCTGTTTTTT
d_call: .; j_call: TRBJ2-1; v_call: TRBV10-1; clone_size: .; cdr3_aa: CASSQLLGNSYNEQFF; cdr3_nt: TGCGCCAGCAGTCAGCTACTGGGAAACTCCTACAATGAGCAGTTCTTC
d_call: .; j_call: TRBJ2-3; v_call: TRBV4-2; clone_size: few; cdr3_aa: CASSQSGGAPDTQYF; cdr3_nt: TGTGCCAGCAGCCAAAGTGGGGGGGCCCCAGATACGCAGTATTTT
d_call: .; j_call: TRBJ1-1; v_call: TRBV25-1; clone_size: .; cdr3_aa: CASSDWGENTEAFF; cdr3_nt: TGTGCCAGCAGTGATTGGGGAGAGAACACTGAAGCTTTCTTT
d_call: .; j_call: TRBJ2-7; v_call: TRBV5-6; clone_size: few; cdr3_aa: CASSLTESSYEQYF; cdr3_nt: TGTGCCAGCAGCTTAACGGAGAGCTCCTACGAGCAGTACTTC
d_call: .; j_call: TRBJ2-7; v_call: TRBV6-1; clone_size: .; cdr3_aa: CASSVPMDRVEQYF; cdr3_nt: TGTGCCAGCAGTGTCCCCATGGACAGAGTCGAGCAGTACTTC
d_call: TRBD2; j_call: TRBJ2-3; v_call: TRBV10-3; clone_size: .; cdr3_aa: CAIRRAGGHSTDTQYF; cdr3_nt: TGTGCCATCAGAAGAGCGGGGGGGCATAGCACAGATACGCAGTATTTT
d_call: .; j_call: TRBJ2-7; v_call: TRBV5-4; clone_size: .; cdr3_aa: CASSYGVSSYEQYF; cdr3_nt: TGTGCCAGCAGCTACGGGGTGAGCTCCTACGAGCAGTACTTC